The T cell receptor (beta chain) under discussion was sequenced for a study of spatial heterogeneity in lung cancer. Study-wide findings and caveats: It was found that expanded intratumoral alpha and beta TCR counts tracked tumor mutation counts.

This clonotype was detected many times. Its target is not known. Time point of the sample: sample taken at primary tumor resection. Unsorted whole RNA of tumor, nontumor lung or frozen PBMC was sequenced. TCRdb recomputed calls from the 5' RACE reads with MiXCR, one row per CDR3 protein. The sample has 20,000 to 25,000 distinct CDR3 sequences, 15% to 20% seen once; the top ten hold over 25%. Material: lung tumor tissue, obtained at surgery. This sequence was found in a female donor with early-stage non-small cell lung cancer.

As DNA, the CDR3 is TGCGCCAGCAGCTTGGGGGCCAAAGAGACCCAGTACTTC. This encodes CASSLGAKETQYF. The chain couples TRBV5-1 to TRBJ2-5; no clear D gene. The CDR3 is 13 amino acids. Trimming stripped 0 bases from V and 3 bases from J, with 6 bases between. Looked up from germline, CDR1 is SGHRS and CDR2 is YFSETQ.